This paragraph covers one TCR beta chain sequence. Healthy Caucasian individuals from Russia aged about 6 to 95 were enrolled as donors. A J-beta primer mix and a sample-barcoded 5' primer were used in a second PCR of about 7 to 12 cycles. TCRdb used MiXCR to reprocess the 5' RACE reads, holding one entry per CDR3 protein. The data show approximately 830,000 distinct CDR3 sequences, under 80% seen once. This record belongs to a study of blood T cells in healthy people across ages. The CDR3 has 13 amino acids. The germline CDR1 and CDR2 sequences are SGHRS and YFSETQ. Between the trimmed V and J ends, which lost 0 bases and 5 bases, there was a span of 8 bases.

This rearrangement joins TRBV5-1 to TRBJ1-2; no firm D call. This TCR was sampled from a man aged 25 to 40 in good health. Material: blood. CDR3 loop: CASSLAPVYGYTF. The CDR3 coding sequence is TGCGCCAGCAGCTTGGCCCCGGTGTATGGCTACACCTTC.